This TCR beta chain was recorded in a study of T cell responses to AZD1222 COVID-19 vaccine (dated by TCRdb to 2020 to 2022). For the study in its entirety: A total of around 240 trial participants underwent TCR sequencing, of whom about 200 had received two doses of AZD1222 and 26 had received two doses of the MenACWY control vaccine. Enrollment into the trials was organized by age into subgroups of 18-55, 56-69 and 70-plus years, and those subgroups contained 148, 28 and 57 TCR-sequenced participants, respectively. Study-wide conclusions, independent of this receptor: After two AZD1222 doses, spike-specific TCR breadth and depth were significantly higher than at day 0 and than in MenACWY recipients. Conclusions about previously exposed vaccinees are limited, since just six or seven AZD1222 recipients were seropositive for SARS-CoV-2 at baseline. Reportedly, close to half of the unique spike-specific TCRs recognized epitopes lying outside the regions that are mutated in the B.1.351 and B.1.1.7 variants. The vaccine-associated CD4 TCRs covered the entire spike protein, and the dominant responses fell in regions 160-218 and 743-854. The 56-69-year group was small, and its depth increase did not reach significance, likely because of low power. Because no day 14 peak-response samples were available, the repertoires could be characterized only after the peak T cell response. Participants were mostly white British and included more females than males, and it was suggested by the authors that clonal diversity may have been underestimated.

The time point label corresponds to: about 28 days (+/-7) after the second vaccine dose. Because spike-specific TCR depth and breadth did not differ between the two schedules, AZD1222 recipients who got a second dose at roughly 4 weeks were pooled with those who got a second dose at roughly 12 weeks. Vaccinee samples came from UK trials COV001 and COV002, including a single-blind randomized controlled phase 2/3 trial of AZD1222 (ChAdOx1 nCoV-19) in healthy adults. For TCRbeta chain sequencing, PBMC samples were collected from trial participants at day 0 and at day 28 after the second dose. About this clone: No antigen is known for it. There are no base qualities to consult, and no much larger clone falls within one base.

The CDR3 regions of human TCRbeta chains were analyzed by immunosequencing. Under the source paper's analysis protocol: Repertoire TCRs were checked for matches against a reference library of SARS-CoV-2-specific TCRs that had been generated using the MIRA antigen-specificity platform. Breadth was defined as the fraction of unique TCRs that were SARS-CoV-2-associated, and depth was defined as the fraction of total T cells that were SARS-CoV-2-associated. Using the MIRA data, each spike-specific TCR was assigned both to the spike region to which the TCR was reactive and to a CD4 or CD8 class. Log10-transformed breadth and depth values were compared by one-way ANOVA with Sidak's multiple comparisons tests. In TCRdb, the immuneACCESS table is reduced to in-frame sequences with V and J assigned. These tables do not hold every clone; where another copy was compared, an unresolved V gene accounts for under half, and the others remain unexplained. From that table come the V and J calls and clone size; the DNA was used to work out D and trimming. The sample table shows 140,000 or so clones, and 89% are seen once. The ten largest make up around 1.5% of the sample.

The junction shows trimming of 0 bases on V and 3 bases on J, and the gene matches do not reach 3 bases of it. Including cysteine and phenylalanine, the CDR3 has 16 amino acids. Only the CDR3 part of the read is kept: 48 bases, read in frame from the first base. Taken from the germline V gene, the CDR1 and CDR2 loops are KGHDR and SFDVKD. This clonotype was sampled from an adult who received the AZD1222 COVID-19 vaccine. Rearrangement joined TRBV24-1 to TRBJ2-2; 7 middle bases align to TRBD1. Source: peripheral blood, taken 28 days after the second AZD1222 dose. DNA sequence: TGTGCCACCAGTGATTTGCGTCAGGGGGACACCGGGGAGCTGTTTTTT. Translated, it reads CATSDLRQGDTGELFF.